This TCR beta chain was sequenced for a study of control samples from healthy donors and cancer patients. The repertoire was sequenced with immunoSEQ multiplex PCR; TCRdb's copy has only in-frame clones and lacks some. The sample has 100,000 to 150,000 clones; approximately 89% are singletons. The TCR comes from a woman in her late teens or twenties in good health. Sequences were obtained from blood.

The CDR3 protein is CASSLEGGARTDTQYF. The CDR3 DNA is TGCGCCAGCAGCTTGGAAGGCGGGGCCCGCACAGATACGCAGTATTTT. The chain links TRBV5-1 to TRBJ2-3; maybe TRBD2 (6 bases). Germline CDR1 reads SGHRS; CDR2 reads YFSETQ. The CDR3 is made up of 16 amino acids. The V gene lost 0 bases and the J gene lost 1 base, with 12 bases spanning the gap.